This T cell receptor beta chain was identified in a study of vaccination and CD4 T cells after COVID-19. Background on the study: Overlapping peptides covering the spike proteins of SARS-CoV-2, HCoV-NL63, HCoV-OC43 and HCoV-229E were added to stimulate cells. Whole-study results and caveats: Researchers report that 304 of 307 vaccine-specific clones in convalescent patients proved spike mono-reactive.

This clonotype was detected a few times. What it binds is not known. Treatment here: roughly ten-day PBMC culture with coronavirus spike peptide pools or control peptides (ViraFEST assay). Cultured CD4+ T cell DNA was sequenced using the Oncomine TCR Beta short-read assay. One entry per CDR3 protein, called by TCRdb with MiXCR from the PCR reads. The data contain fewer than 20,000 distinct CDR3 sequences, 61% of them singletons. The TCR originated in a human donor who had recovered from COVID-19. Sequencing was carried out using CD4+ T cells from blood, cultured in vitro.

The CDR3 is CASSRLAGVVETQYF. CDR3 bases: TGTGCCAGCAGCCGACTAGCGGGAGTGGTAGAGACCCAGTACTTC. The genes are TRBV2 and TRBJ2-5; 12 bases align to TRBD2. The CDR3 spans 15 residues. The V and J ends lost 6 bases and 4 bases, in that order; junction bases with no gene match: 6. From germline, CDR1 is SNHLY and CDR2 FYNNEI.